The 11 T cell receptor beta chains in this list originate from one sample, sequenced in a study of beta chain features in type 1 diabetes. Broader study findings: Type 1 diabetes patients had moderately but significantly shorter TCRB CDR3s in all four CD4+ subsets.

What these receptors recognize is not known. All of the isolated RNA was reverse transcribed, so expressed TCRB transcripts were sequenced. TCRdb keeps only in-frame clones here, not all; method: immunoSEQ multiplex PCR. The data show nearly 700,000 clones, around an eighth seen once. Sequencing was carried out using naive CD4+ T cells from blood. The receptors here all came from a man in his late teens or twenties with type 1 diabetes.

The chain uses TRBV28 and TRBJ1-2; 9 bases line up with TRBD1. V was clipped by 5 bases and J by 6 bases; unmatched bases: 13. This CDR3 is built from 16 residues. From germline, CDR1 is MDHEN and CDR2 SYDVKM. The CDR3 DNA reads TGTGCCAGCAGTCCACACACTCTCGGACAGGGGAATGGCTACACCTTC. This sequence encodes CASSPHTLGQGNGYTF.

This chain links TRBV7-3 with TRBJ1-1, with D hard to call. Trimming pared 1 base from V and 4 bases from J, leaving 7 bases between. The CDR3 contains 13 residues. Germline V gene lookup returns CDR1 SGHTA and CDR2 FQGTGA. The CDR3: CASSLSAATEAFF. CDR3 in DNA: TGTGCCAGCAGCTTAAGCGCAGCCACTGAAGCTTTCTTT.

The chain couples TRBV2 to TRBJ2-2; D gene ambiguous. V lost 1 base and J 0 bases, leaving 6 bases between the germline ends. The CDR3 covers 15 residues. CDR1 and CDR2 from the germline V gene are SNHLY and FYNNEI. CDR3 sequence: CASSEGQANTGELFF. CDR3 DNA: TGTGCCAGCAGTGAAGGCCAGGCGAACACCGGGGAGCTGTTTTTT.

The chain joins TRBV14 to TRBJ2-1, with D unclear. The CDR3 loop spans 12 amino acids. In germline, CDR1 is SGHDN, CDR2 FVKESK. With 3 bases removed from V and 7 bases from J, the gap between germline ends came to 7 bases. CDR3 DNA: TGTGCCAGCAGCCATGGGTCAAATGAGCAGTTCTTC. Translated: CASSHGSNEQFF. The variable domain in full, completed from reference TRBV14 and TRBJ2-1, reads EAGVTQFPSHSVIEKGQTVTLRCDPISGHDNLYWYRRVMGKEIKFLLHFVKESKQDESGMPNNRFLAERTGGTYSTLKVQPAELEDSGVYFCASSHGSNEQFFGPGTRLTVL.

The chain links TRBV9 to TRBJ2-3; D uncertain. The V gene's germline CDR1 is SGDLS and CDR2 YYNGEE. The CDR3 spans 16 residues. V was trimmed by 2 bases and J by 3 bases, leaving 16 bases between them. CDR3 protein: CASSVDSSPPTDTQYF. The CDR3 DNA is TGTGCCAGCAGCGTTGATAGCTCCCCGCCAACAGATACGCAGTATTTT.

This clone was counted a few times. The J gene is TRBJ2-1, the V gene TRBV30; D gene uncertain. Trimming stripped 0 bases from V and 8 bases from J, with 5 bases between. The CDR3 extends over 11 amino acids. From germline, CDR1 is GTSNPN and CDR2 SVGIG (reference sequence). The CDR3, as DNA: TGTGCCTGGAGTGTAAACTATGAGCAGTTCTTC. It translates to CAWSVNYEQFF.

The chain recombines TRBV12-5 with TRBJ1-1; D ambiguous. The CDR3 loop spans 12 amino acids. Deletions cut 1 base from V and 4 bases from J, with 4 bases between. Per germline, CDR1 LGHNT and CDR2 FRNRAP. CDR3: CASGLGLTEAFF. CDR3 DNA: TGTGCTAGTGGTTTGGGGCTCACTGAAGCTTTCTTT.

This chain connects TRBV10-3 to TRBJ2-5; possible D gene TRBD2, 6 bases. The V gene's germline CDR1 is ENHRY and CDR2 SYGVKD. The CDR3 length is 14 residues. The V end was cut by 7 bases, the J end by 3 bases, with 15 bases between. The CDR3 DNA reads TGTGCCATCATGGGGACTCACACGGAAGAGACCCAGTACTTC. Encoded protein: CAIMGTHTEETQYF.

This clone was observed a few times. J is TRBJ2-5 and V is TRBV10-3; D might be TRBD2 (7 bases). The V end lost 3 bases, the J end lost 9 bases, and 11 bases lay between the germline ends. CDR3 length equals 12 residues. The germline CDR1 and CDR2 sequences are ENHRY and SYGVKD. CDR3 amino acids: CAISDGEGAQYF. The CDR3 DNA sequence: TGTGCCATCAGTGATGGGGAGGGGGCCCAGTACTTC.

V gene TRBV5-1 combines with J gene TRBJ1-6; maybe TRBD1 (6 bases). The CDR3 loop spans 14 amino acids. From germline, CDR1 is SGHRS and CDR2 YFSETQ. V lost 4 bases, J lost 7 bases, and 12 bases lay in between. CDR3 sequence (DNA): TGCGCCAGCAGCGCGGACAGTAACAATTCACCCCTCCACTTT. It encodes CASSADSNNSPLHF.

V is TRBV30 and J is TRBJ2-7; maybe TRBD2 (6 bases). V lost 7 bases to trimming and J lost 7 bases, with 26 bases between them. CDR1 and CDR2 from the germline V gene are GTSNPN and SVGIG (reference sequence). This CDR3 is built from 15 residues. CDR3 region: CASSSGSFVGGEQYF. CDR3 nucleotide sequence: TGTGCCTCCTCCTCAGGAAGCTTCGTCGGAGGGGAGCAGTACTTC.